These T cell receptor beta chains were read from a single sample in a study of blood T cell repertoires in COVID-19. The data were produced by immunoSEQ multiplex PCR, yet TCRdb's version contains in-frame clones alone and is incomplete. The data contain roughly 260,000 clones, approximately 86% of them seen just once; the ten biggest clones take up roughly 6.3%. The sequenced material came from PBMCs or T cells enriched from blood (not recorded which). These receptors all come from a woman aged 25 to 39 with acute COVID-19. Both conserved end residues are part of each CDR3. The D gene is left open where the match is weak. Clone size is shown for a subset of rows, as once, few, many or a class of expanded clone.

j_gene: TRBJ2-3
v_gene: TRBV6-2/TRBV6-3
abundance: once
d_gene: NA
CDR3aa: CASSALSRVPGTDTQYF
CDR3nt: TGTGCCAGCAGCGCCTTGTCCCGGGTCCCGGGCACAGATACGCAGTATTTT

j_gene: TRBJ2-7
v_gene: TRBV27
abundance: NA
d_gene: TRBD2
CDR3aa: CASSRGGYEQYF
CDR3nt: TGTGCCAGCAGTCGGGGGGGCTACGAGCAGTACTTC

j_gene: TRBJ1-1
v_gene: TRBV10-3
abundance: once
d_gene: NA
CDR3aa: CAIRQGQGTEAFF
CDR3nt: TGTGCCATCAGGCAGGGGCAGGGGACTGAAGCTTTCTTT

j_gene: TRBJ1-1
v_gene: TRBV5-4
abundance: NA
d_gene: TRBD1
CDR3aa: CASSERTGLGGEAFF
CDR3nt: TGTGCCAGCAGCGAGCGGACAGGTCTGGGCGGTGAAGCTTTCTTT

j_gene: TRBJ1-5
v_gene: TRBV2
abundance: NA
d_gene: NA
CDR3aa: CAGGTALNQPQHF
CDR3nt: TGTGCCGGAGGGACCGCTCTTAATCAGCCCCAGCATTTT

j_gene: TRBJ2-1
v_gene: TRBV5-4
abundance: once
d_gene: NA
CDR3aa: CASSLGGGGRTYEQFF
CDR3nt: TGTGCCAGCAGCTTGGGCGGTGGCGGCCGTACGTATGAGCAGTTCTTC

j_gene: TRBJ2-1
v_gene: TRBV24-1
abundance: NA
d_gene: TRBD1
CDR3aa: CATSDWGGTGSEQFF
CDR3nt: TGTGCCACCAGTGATTGGGGGGGGACAGGGAGTGAGCAGTTCTTC

j_gene: TRBJ1-4
v_gene: TRBV5-1
abundance: NA
d_gene: TRBD1
CDR3aa: CASSYTGDVEKLFF
CDR3nt: TGCGCCAGCAGCTACACAGGGGATGTAGAAAAACTGTTTTTT

j_gene: TRBJ2-6
v_gene: TRBV6-5
abundance: NA
d_gene: NA
CDR3aa: CASTRGSSGANVLTF
CDR3nt: TGTGCCAGCACGCGGGGTAGCTCTGGGGCCAACGTCCTGACTTTC

j_gene: TRBJ2-5
v_gene: TRBV7-6
abundance: NA
d_gene: NA
CDR3aa: CASSLDRQETQYF
CDR3nt: TGTGCCAGCAGCTTGGACAGACAAGAGACCCAGTACTTC

j_gene: TRBJ2-5
v_gene: TRBV27
abundance: NA
d_gene: NA
CDR3aa: CASSSKGETQYF
CDR3nt: TGTGCCAGCAGCTCCAAGGGGGAGACCCAGTACTTC

j_gene: TRBJ2-7
v_gene: TRBV9
abundance: NA
d_gene: NA
CDR3aa: CASSLRLTSFEQYF
CDR3nt: TGTGCCAGCAGCTTACGTCTAACTAGTTTCGAGCAGTACTTC

j_gene: TRBJ2-1
v_gene: TRBV6-5
abundance: NA
d_gene: TRBD2
CDR3aa: CASSYGGAYNEQFF
CDR3nt: TGTGCCAGCAGTTACGGGGGGGCCTACAATGAGCAGTTCTTC

j_gene: TRBJ1-1
v_gene: TRBV6-6
abundance: NA
d_gene: TRBD1
CDR3aa: CASSYWGQGLNTEAFF
CDR3nt: TGTGCCAGCAGTTACTGGGGACAGGGGTTGAACACTGAAGCTTTCTTT

j_gene: TRBJ1-4
v_gene: TRBV5-1
abundance: NA
d_gene: NA
CDR3aa: CASSQQVFGEKLFF
CDR3nt: TGCGCCAGCAGCCAACAGGTTTTTGGTGAAAAACTGTTTTTT

j_gene: TRBJ1-6
v_gene: TRBV27
abundance: NA
d_gene: NA
CDR3aa: CASKPPGLTGSPLHF
CDR3nt: TGTGCCAGCAAACCGCCGGGCCTTACAGGGTCACCCCTCCACTTT

j_gene: TRBJ2-5
v_gene: TRBV11-2
abundance: NA
d_gene: NA
CDR3aa: CASSDLTSGWETQYF
CDR3nt: TGTGCCAGCAGCGACCTAACCTCAGGGTGGGAGACCCAGTACTTC

j_gene: TRBJ2-3
v_gene: TRBV12-3/TRBV12-4
abundance: NA
d_gene: NA
CDR3aa: CASSRRDTDTQYF
CDR3nt: TGTGCCAGCAGCCGCCGGGACACAGATACGCAGTATTTT

j_gene: TRBJ1-5
v_gene: TRBV3-1/TRBV3-2
abundance: NA
d_gene: TRBD1
CDR3aa: CASSQEGQGGNQPQHF
CDR3nt: TGTGCCAGCAGCCAGGAGGGACAGGGAGGCAATCAGCCCCAGCATTTT

j_gene: TRBJ1-5
v_gene: TRBV28
abundance: NA
d_gene: TRBD1
CDR3aa: CASSSHDRGFNQPQHF
CDR3nt: TGTGCCAGCAGTTCCCACGACAGGGGATTCAATCAGCCCCAGCATTTT

j_gene: TRBJ2-7
v_gene: TRBV4-1
abundance: NA
d_gene: TRBD1
CDR3aa: CASSLGTTGGYEQYF
CDR3nt: TGCGCCAGCAGCCTCGGGACGACAGGGGGCTACGAGCAGTACTTC

j_gene: TRBJ1-4
v_gene: TRBV4-3
abundance: NA
d_gene: NA
CDR3aa: CASSQDYRAGNEKLFF
CDR3nt: TGCGCCAGCAGCCAAGACTACAGGGCGGGTAATGAAAAACTGTTTTTT

j_gene: TRBJ2-7
v_gene: TRBV19
abundance: NA
d_gene: NA
CDR3aa: CASSRSGEVNEQYF
CDR3nt: TGTGCCAGTAGCCGATCCGGGGAGGTCAACGAGCAGTACTTC

j_gene: TRBJ1-1
v_gene: TRBV7-2
abundance: NA
d_gene: NA
CDR3aa: CASSPGNANTEAFF
CDR3nt: TGTGCCAGCAGCCCGGGGAACGCGAACACTGAAGCTTTCTTT

j_gene: TRBJ2-3
v_gene: TRBV2
abundance: NA
d_gene: NA
CDR3aa: CASSEEGTQYF
CDR3nt: TGTGCCAGCAGTGAGGAGGGTACGCAGTATTTT

j_gene: TRBJ2-7
v_gene: TRBV5-1
abundance: NA
d_gene: TRBD2
CDR3aa: CASSSPTSGAPNEQYF
CDR3nt: TGCGCCAGCAGCTCGCCGACTAGCGGGGCCCCTAACGAGCAGTACTTC

j_gene: TRBJ1-1
v_gene: TRBV2
abundance: NA
d_gene: TRBD1
CDR3aa: CASSGQGHTEAFF
CDR3nt: TGTGCCAGCTCGGGACAGGGCCACACTGAAGCTTTCTTT

j_gene: TRBJ2-3
v_gene: TRBV3-1/TRBV3-2
abundance: NA
d_gene: NA
CDR3aa: CASSPPNNFADTQYF
CDR3nt: TGTGCCAGCAGCCCCCCTAATAACTTCGCAGATACGCAGTATTTT

j_gene: TRBJ1-2
v_gene: TRBV7-2
abundance: NA
d_gene: NA
CDR3aa: CAAGNIYGYTF
CDR3nt: TGTGCCGCAGGGAACATCTATGGCTACACCTTC

j_gene: TRBJ2-3
v_gene: TRBV28
abundance: NA
d_gene: TRBD2
CDR3aa: CASSPPLAGGLDTQYF
CDR3nt: TGTGCCAGCAGTCCCCCATTAGCGGGAGGGTTAGATACGCAGTATTTT

j_gene: TRBJ2-2
v_gene: TRBV7-9
abundance: few
d_gene: TRBD1
CDR3aa: CASSLMGQVNTGELFF
CDR3nt: TGTGCCAGCAGCTTAATGGGACAGGTGAACACCGGGGAGCTGTTTTTT

j_gene: TRBJ2-5
v_gene: TRBV14
abundance: once
d_gene: TRBD1
CDR3aa: CASSQDGTGRGETQYF
CDR3nt: TGTGCCAGCAGCCAAGATGGGACAGGGCGGGGAGAGACCCAGTACTTC